This T cell receptor (beta chain) was sequenced for a study of CD8 T cells in ankylosing spondylitis. Study conclusions and caveats: Clones that were linked to disease were CD8+ and were relatively rare in peripheral blood. A TCR beta motif of eight or nine highly homologous variants seemed to mark ankylosing spondylitis blood. Significant enrichment of disease-linked clones was reportedly seen in matched ankylosing spondylitis synovial fluid.

Researchers built TCR beta libraries using quantitative 5'-RACE with molecular barcodes. One entry per CDR3 protein results from TCRdb running MiXCR on the 5' RACE reads. The table lists roughly 64,000 distinct CDR3 sequences, about 6% of them singletons, with approximately 5% in the top ten. V lost 6 bases to trimming and J lost 4 bases; unmatched junction nucleotides: 11. CDR3 length: 16 amino acids. From germline, CDR1 is DFQATT and CDR2 SNEGSKA (reference sequence). This clonotype was counted ten times or more. Its antigen is as yet unknown. Sequencing was done on a sample of synovial fluid, either unsorted or a sorted T cell fraction (not recorded which). This sequence joins TRBV20-1 and TRBJ2-7, with 14 bases aligning to TRBD2. This clonotype was sampled from a male donor with ankylosing spondylitis. CDR3 DNA sequence: TGCAGTGCCCCAACCAGGACTAGCGGGAGGCGGTACGAGCAGTACTTC. Amino acid sequence: CSAPTRTSGRRYEQYF.